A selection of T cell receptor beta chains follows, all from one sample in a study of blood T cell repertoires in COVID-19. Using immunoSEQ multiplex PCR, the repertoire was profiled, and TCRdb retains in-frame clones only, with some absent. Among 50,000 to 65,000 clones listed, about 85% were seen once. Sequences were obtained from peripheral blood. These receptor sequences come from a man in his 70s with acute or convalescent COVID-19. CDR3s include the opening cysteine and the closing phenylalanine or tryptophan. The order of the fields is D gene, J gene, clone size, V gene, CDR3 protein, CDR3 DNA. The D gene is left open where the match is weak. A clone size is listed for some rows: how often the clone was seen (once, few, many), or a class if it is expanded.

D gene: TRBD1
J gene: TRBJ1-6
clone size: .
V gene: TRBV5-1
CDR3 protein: CASRGQANGSPLHF
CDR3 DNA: TGCGCCAGCAGGGGACAGGCCAATGGTTCACCCCTCCACTTT

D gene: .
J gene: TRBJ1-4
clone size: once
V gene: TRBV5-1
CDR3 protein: CASSGRGNNEKLFF
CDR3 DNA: TGCGCCAGCAGCGGACGGGGAAATAATGAAAAACTGTTTTTT

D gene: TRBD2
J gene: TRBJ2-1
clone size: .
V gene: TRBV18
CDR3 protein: CASSRTSGGNEQFF
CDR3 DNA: TGTGCCAGCTCAAGGACTAGCGGGGGAAATGAGCAGTTCTTC

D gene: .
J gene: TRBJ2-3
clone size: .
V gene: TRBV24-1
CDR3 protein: CATSDYTDTQYF
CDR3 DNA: TGTGCCACCAGTGACTACACAGATACGCAGTATTTT

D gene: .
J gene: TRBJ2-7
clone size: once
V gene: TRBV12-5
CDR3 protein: CASGPGGLSSDEQYF
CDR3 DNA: TGTGCTAGTGGCCCCGGGGGGCTGTCTTCTGACGAGCAGTACTTC

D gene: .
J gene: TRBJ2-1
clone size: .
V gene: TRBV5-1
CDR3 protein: CASSLLEYNEQFF
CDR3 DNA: TGCGCCAGCAGCTTGCTGGAGTACAATGAGCAGTTCTTC

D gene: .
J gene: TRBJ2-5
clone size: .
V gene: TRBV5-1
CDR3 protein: CASSLWARGGKKETQYF
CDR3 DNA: TGCGCCAGCAGCCTCTGGGCTAGGGGAGGCAAAAAAGAGACCCAGTACTTC

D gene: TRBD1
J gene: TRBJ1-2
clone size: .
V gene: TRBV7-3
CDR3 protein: CASSLTGQGYGYTF
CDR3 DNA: TGTGCCAGCAGCTTAACGGGACAGGGATATGGCTACACCTTC

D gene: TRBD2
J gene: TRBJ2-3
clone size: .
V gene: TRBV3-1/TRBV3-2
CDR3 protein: CASSQDPSGGSSDTQYF
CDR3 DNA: TGTGCCAGCAGCCAAGACCCTAGCGGGGGATCGTCAGATACGCAGTATTTT

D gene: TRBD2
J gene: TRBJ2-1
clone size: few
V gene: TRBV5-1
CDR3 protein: CASSFVAAGSEQFF
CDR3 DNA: TGCGCCAGCAGCTTCGTCGCAGCGGGGAGTGAGCAGTTCTTC

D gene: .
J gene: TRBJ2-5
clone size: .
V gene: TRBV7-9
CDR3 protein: CASSSKATQGPEGETQYF
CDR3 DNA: TGTGCCAGCAGCTCAAAGGCCACACAGGGACCTGAGGGGGAGACCCAGTACTTC

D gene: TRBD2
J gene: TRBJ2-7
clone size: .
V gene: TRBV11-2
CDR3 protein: CASSLEGLAGDSYEQYF
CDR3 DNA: TGTGCCAGCAGCTTAGAAGGACTAGCGGGGGACTCCTACGAGCAGTACTTC

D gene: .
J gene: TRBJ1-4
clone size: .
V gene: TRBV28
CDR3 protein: CASSLSPGGWEKLFF
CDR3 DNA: TGTGCCAGCAGTTTAAGTCCTGGGGGGTGGGAAAAACTGTTTTTT

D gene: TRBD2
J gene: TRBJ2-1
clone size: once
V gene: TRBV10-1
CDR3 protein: CASSESVAGGRNEQFF
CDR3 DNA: TGCGCCAGCAGTGAGAGTGTTGCGGGGGGGCGGAATGAGCAGTTCTTC

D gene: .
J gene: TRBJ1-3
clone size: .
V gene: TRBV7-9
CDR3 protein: CASSLWSSGNTIYF
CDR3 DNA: TGTGCCAGCAGCTTATGGAGCTCTGGAAACACCATATATTTT

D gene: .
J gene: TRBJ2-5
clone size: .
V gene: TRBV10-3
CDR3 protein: CAISWGSGIGQETQYF
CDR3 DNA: TGTGCCATCAGTTGGGGTTCAGGGATAGGGCAAGAGACCCAGTACTTC

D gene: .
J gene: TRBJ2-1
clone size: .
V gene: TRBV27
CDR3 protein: CASSWSGSSYNEQFF
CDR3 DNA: TGTGCCAGCAGTTGGAGCGGCAGCTCCTACAATGAGCAGTTCTTC

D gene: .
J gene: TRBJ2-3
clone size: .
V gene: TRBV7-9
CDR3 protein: CASSGPGSDTQYF
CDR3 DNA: TGTGCCAGCAGCGGGCCCGGGAGCGATACGCAGTATTTT

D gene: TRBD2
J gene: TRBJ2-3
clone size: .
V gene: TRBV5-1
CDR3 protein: CASSKTSASDTQYF
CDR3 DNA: TGCGCCAGCAGCAAGACTAGCGCATCTGATACGCAGTATTTT

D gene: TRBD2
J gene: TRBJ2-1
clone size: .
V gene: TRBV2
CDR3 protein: CASSGTSGGGSYNEQFF
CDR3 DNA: TGTGCCAGCAGTGGGACTAGCGGGGGCGGGTCATACAATGAGCAGTTCTTC

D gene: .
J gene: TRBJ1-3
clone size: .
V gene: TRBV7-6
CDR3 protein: CASSLNSLSSGNTIYF
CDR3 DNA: TGTGCCAGCAGCTTGAACAGTCTCAGCTCTGGAAACACCATATATTTT

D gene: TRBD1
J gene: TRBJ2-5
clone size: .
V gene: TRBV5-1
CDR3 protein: CASSPFGQGVGETQYF
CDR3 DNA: TGCGCCAGCAGCCCCTTTGGACAGGGGGTAGGAGAGACCCAGTACTTC

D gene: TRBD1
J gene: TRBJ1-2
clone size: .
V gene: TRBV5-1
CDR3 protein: CASSLEGQGDNYGYTF
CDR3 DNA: TGCGCCAGCAGCTTGGAAGGACAGGGTGACAACTATGGCTACACCTTC

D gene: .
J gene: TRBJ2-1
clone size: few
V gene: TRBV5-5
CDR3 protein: CASSLAGVPQAAFF
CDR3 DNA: TGTGCCAGCAGCTTGGCCGGTGTTCCACAGGCGGCGTTCTTC

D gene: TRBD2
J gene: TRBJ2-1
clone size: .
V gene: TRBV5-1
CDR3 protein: CASSAAGTSDPYNEQFF
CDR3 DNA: TGCGCCAGCAGCGCAGCAGGGACTAGCGACCCCTACAATGAGCAGTTCTTC

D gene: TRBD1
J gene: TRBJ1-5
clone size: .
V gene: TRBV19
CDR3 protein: CASSKGQGYNQPQHF
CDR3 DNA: TGTGCCAGTAGTAAGGGACAGGGCTACAATCAGCCCCAGCATTTT